The 14 T cell receptor beta chains below all came from one sample that was sequenced in a study of OX40 agonist ivuxolimab in advanced cancers. The assay was immunoSEQ multiplex PCR, and TCRdb's table has in-frame clones only and misses some. The data show around 60,000 clones, 84% seen once. The sample was CD4+ or CD8+ T cells sorted from blood, taken in a trial of the OX40 agonist ivuxolimab. The receptors here all came from an adult with an advanced solid tumor such as melanoma, head and neck, liver or kidney cancer.

This rearrangement joins TRBV7-3 to TRBJ1-2; D is unresolved. CDR1 SGHTA and CDR2 FQGTGA come from the germline V gene. CDR3 size: 11 residues. With 5 bases removed from V and 6 bases from J, the gap between germline ends came to 7 bases. The chain's CDR3 is CASSPQDGYTF. The CDR3 nucleotides read TGTGCCAGCAGCCCCCAGGATGGCTACACCTTC.

J is TRBJ2-2 and V is TRBV19, with 7 bases matching TRBD1. The CDR3 extends over 16 amino acids. Per the germline V gene, CDR1 is LNHDA and CDR2 is SQIVND (reference sequence). Germline trimming cut 2 bases from V and 0 bases from J; bases unmatched to any gene: 3. This CDR3 reads CASSIRGGANTGELFF. CDR3 nucleotides: TGTGCCAGTAGTATAAGAGGGGGCGCGAACACCGGGGAGCTGTTTTTT.

This clone was counted only a few times. The J gene is TRBJ1-1, the V gene TRBV28; weak D call: TRBD1 (5 bases). Germline V CDR1 and CDR2: MDHEN, SYDVKM. This CDR3 has 15 residues. V gave up 3 bases and J gave up 5 bases, with 16 bases separating them. The CDR3 loop reads CASSFPQGGRTEAFF. The CDR3 bases are TGTGCCAGCAGTTTCCCCCAGGGAGGTCGGACTGAAGCTTTCTTT. Full variable domain (rest looked up from reference TRBV28 and TRBJ1-1): DVKVTQSSRYLVKRTGEKVFLECVQDMDHENMFWYRQDPGLGLRLIYFSYDVKMKEKGDIPEGYSVSREKKERFSLILESASTNQTSMYLCASSFPQGGRTEAFFGQGTRLTVV.

This chain connects TRBV7-2 to TRBJ1-1; 7 nucleotides agree with TRBD1. J was trimmed by 0 bases and V by 5 bases; bases with no gene match: 12. The length of the CDR3 is 17 residues. Germline CDR1 reads SGHTA; CDR2 reads FQGNSA. CDR3 nucleotide sequence: TGTGCCAGCAGCCTTCTAAAGTACAGGGGTTTGAACACTGAAGCTTTCTTT. Translation: CASSLLKYRGLNTEAFF.

The CDR3, as DNA: TGTGCCAGCTCCCTAACCCCAGCCAAAAACATTCAGTACTTC. Its translation is CASSLTPAKNIQYF. V is TRBV18 and J is TRBJ2-4; the D is unclear. Germline values: CDR1 KGHSH, CDR2 LQKENI. The CDR3 has 14 amino acids. Trimming removed 6 bases at V and 0 bases at J, with 9 bases between.

The J gene is TRBJ1-4, the V gene TRBV15, with a tentative D call TRBD1 (5 bases). The CDR3 sequence is 14 residues long. The germline gives CDR1 LNHNV, CDR2 YYDKDF (reference sequence). Deletions cut 7 bases from V and 5 bases from J, with 14 bases between. The CDR3 sequence: CATKFGDGNEKLFF. CDR3 nucleotides: TGTGCCACCAAGTTTGGGGACGGAAATGAAAAACTGTTTTTT.

The gene calls are TRBV28 and TRBJ1-2, with D possibly being TRBD1 (6 bases). The CDR3 totals 14 residues. V lost 7 bases to trimming and J lost 5 bases, with 17 bases between them. CDR1 is MDHEN and CDR2 is SYDVKM in the germline V gene. This CDR3 is CASIGGPTGYGYTF. The CDR3 DNA follows: TGTGCCAGCATCGGGGGCCCGACGGGGTATGGCTACACCTTC.

This clone was detected once. The J gene is TRBJ1-1, the V gene TRBV28, with TRBD1 as a possible D gene (5 bases). CDR3 length equals 14 residues. Germline CDR1 MDHEN, CDR2 SYDVKM. Trimming left V 4 bases short and J 1 base short, with 10 bases between. CDR3 amino acids: CASSWAGRNTEAFF. In nucleotides, the CDR3 is TGTGCCAGCAGTTGGGCAGGGAGGAACACTGAAGCTTTCTTT.

The V and J genes are TRBV5-1 and TRBJ2-1; 7 bases are a match to TRBD2. Per germline, CDR1 SGHRS and CDR2 YFSETQ. Losses at the gene ends were 3 bases for V and 3 bases for J; bases not matched to a gene: 9. The length of the CDR3 is 16 residues. In nucleotides, the CDR3 is TGCGCCAGCAGCTCCGCCTTAGCGGGTCTCTACAATGAGCAGTTCTTC. Its translation: CASSSALAGLYNEQFF.

The chain recombines TRBV11-2 with TRBJ2-1; the D gene is possibly TRBD2 (5 bases). V dropped 4 bases and J dropped 6 bases, with 10 bases sitting between them. CDR1 is SGHAT, CDR2 FQNNGV, per germline. This CDR3 spans 13 amino acids. The CDR3 bases are TGTGCCAGCAGCTCCGCGGGTAGCAATGAGCAGTTCTTC. Translated: CASSSAGSNEQFF. The complete variable domain, with remaining parts taken from reference TRBV11-2 and TRBJ2-1, reads EAGVAQSPRYKIIEKRQSVAFWCNPISGHATLYWYQQILGQGPKLLIQFQNNGVVDDSQLPKDRFSAERLKGVDSTLKIQPAKLEDSAVYLCASSSAGSNEQFFGPGTRLTVL.

The sample holds a few counts of this clone. The chain is built from TRBV19 and TRBJ2-2; D is unresolved. V gave up 0 bases and J gave up 3 bases, with 11 bases separating them. Germline V gene lookup returns CDR1 LNHDA and CDR2 SQIVND (reference sequence). The CDR3 extends over 16 amino acids. The CDR3 sequence: CASSIDWADDTGELFF. CDR3 bases: TGTGCCAGTAGTATAGATTGGGCCGATGACACCGGGGAGCTGTTTTTT.

This clone has just one count. The J gene is TRBJ1-4, the V gene TRBV5-5; possibly TRBD1 for D (5 bases). V was clipped by 4 bases and J by 2 bases, with 12 bases between them. Looked up from germline, CDR1 is SGHKS and CDR2 is YYEKEE (reference sequence). The CDR3 sequence is 15 residues long. CDR3: CASSPSGTTNEKLFF. The CDR3 DNA sequence: TGTGCCAGCAGCCCCTCGGGGACGACTAATGAAAAACTGTTTTTT.

The chain combines TRBV6-5 with TRBJ1-1; D ambiguous. V lost 6 bases to trimming and J lost 1 base, with 12 bases between them. Germline assignment: CDR1 MNHEY and CDR2 SVGAGI. The length of the CDR3 is 14 residues. The CDR3 nucleotides read TGTGCCAGCAGCAGCCTCGCCGCGAACACTGAAGCTTTCTTT. Protein product: CASSSLAANTEAFF.

The chain recombines TRBV28 with TRBJ1-5, with D possibly TRBD1 on 5 matching bases. The germline V and J ends were trimmed by 4 bases and 5 bases, with 9 bases remaining between them. This CDR3 spans 13 amino acids. The V gene's germline CDR1 is MDHEN and CDR2 SYDVKM. The CDR3 protein is CASSSQGYQPQHF. CDR3 DNA sequence: TGTGCCAGCAGTTCCCAGGGCTATCAGCCCCAGCATTTT.